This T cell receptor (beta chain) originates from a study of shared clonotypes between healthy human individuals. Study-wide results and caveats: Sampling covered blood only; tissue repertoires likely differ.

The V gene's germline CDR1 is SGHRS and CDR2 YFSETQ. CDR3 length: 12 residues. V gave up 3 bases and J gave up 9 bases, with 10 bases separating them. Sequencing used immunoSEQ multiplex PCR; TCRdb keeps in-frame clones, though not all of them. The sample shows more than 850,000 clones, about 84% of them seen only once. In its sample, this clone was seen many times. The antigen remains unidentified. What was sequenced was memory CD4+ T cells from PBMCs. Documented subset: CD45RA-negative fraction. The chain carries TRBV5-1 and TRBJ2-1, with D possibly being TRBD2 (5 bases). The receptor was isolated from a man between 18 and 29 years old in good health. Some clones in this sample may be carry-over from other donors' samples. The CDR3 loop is CASSYPGSEQFF. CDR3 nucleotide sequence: TGCGCCAGCAGCTACCCGGGGAGTGAGCAGTTCTTC.